The clone carrying this T cell receptor beta chain was recorded a few times. Its cognate antigen is unknown. Possible read error: a much larger clone is one base away. The sample belongs to a study of breast tumors, draining lymph nodes, adjacent tissues. Study-wide points: Most tumor T cells seemingly derive from lymph node, then expand in tumor. Tumors had less TCR diversity than lymph nodes, more than nontumor tissue.

One entry per CDR3 protein, called by TCRdb with MiXCR from the multiplex PCR reads. The sample yields about 66,000 distinct CDR3 sequences, 40% to 55% seen once. The clonotype was recovered from a female donor with breast cancer. Some clones in this sample may be carry-over from other donors' samples. What was sequenced was breast tumor tissue.

The CDR3 sequence: CASSVIPLGQSQSYEQYF. The CDR3 coding sequence is TGTGCCAGCAGCGTAATCCCATTGGGACAGTCTCAATCCTACGAGCAGTACTTC. This chain connects TRBV9 to TRBJ2-7; TRBD1 agrees at 7 bases. This CDR3 region has 18 residues. The V segment lost 1 base and the J segment 1 base; nucleotides outside the gene matches: 14. Looked up from germline, CDR1 is SGDLS and CDR2 is YYNGEE.